The TCR beta chain described here comes from a study of regulatory T cells in long-lasting Graves disease (dated by TCRdb to the early 2020s). Looking at the study overall: In the newly diagnosed Graves' disease group, patients had been taking antithyroid drugs for less than 3 months. Peripheral blood TCR sequencing and RNA sequencing compared persistent Graves' disease patients with newly diagnosed Graves' disease patients. The study took place in China and was registered as a clinical trial. A total of roughly 35 samples were covered by TCR sequencing, comprising around 13 persistent and about 20 newly diagnosed Graves' disease patients. What the study reported, not specific to this receptor: Sequencing and analysis were limited to the TCR beta chain. Peripheral blood alone was examined, since thyroid tissue, which constituted the primary lesion, could not be accessed. Compared with newly diagnosed patients, persistent Graves' disease patients had lower TCR Shannon entropy and fewer highly expanded clones, which suggests clonal expansion. A larger number of public clonotypes was shared among persistent patients (2,741) than among newly diagnosed patients (approximately 930). The small sample size was acknowledged by the authors as a limitation that may reduce accuracy.

This clonotype appeared many times. Its antigen target is currently unknown. No quality values exist for individual bases; no much larger clone is one base distant. The label giving this sample's time point can be read as: newly diagnosed GD, antithyroid drugs for less than 3 months. RNA was extracted from PBMCs in TRIzol for both TCR sequencing and RNA sequencing. Graves' disease was diagnosed according to American Thyroid Association guidelines. Patients for the study were recruited at an endocrinology department in Xi'an, China. Each patient gave roughly 10 milliliters of peripheral blood, collected in an EDTA anticoagulant tube. Ficoll Paque Plus density gradient separation was used to isolate PBMCs, and no further T cell sorting was done. RNA quality was checked with an Agilent 2100 Bioanalyzer and agarose gel, and concentration with a NanoDrop 2000. The library was obtained by multiplex PCR. The reads were generated on an Illumina HiSeq 4000. iRepertoire HTBI primers and Arm-PCR amplification of CDR3 regions were used to construct TCR beta libraries. Gel purification was performed on PCR products prior to sequencing. The authors processed their data as follows. Across samples, roughly 60 TRBV and roughly 15 TRBJ segments were identified and used for gene usage analysis of CDR3 amino acid clonotypes. Filtered high-quality paired reads were merged into contigs using COPE and FqMerger. BLAST was used to align contigs to IMGT TRBV, TRBD and TRBJ reference genes, and CDR3 was defined according to IMGT. Highly expanded clones were defined as clonotypes with a frequency above 0.1%. Shannon entropy served as the measure of repertoire diversity, while the Gini coefficient captured V-J evenness. A clonotype found in more than one individual was treated as public. Starting from the raw public reads, TCRdb applied fastp trimming at Q25, assembled clones with MiXCR and retained in-frame beta chains. All rows with the same CDR3 protein become a single entry with the most common DNA and genes. TCRdb, not the authors, supplied the V and J calls. The sample records under 500,000 distinct CDR3 sequences, 16% of which are singletons. About 10% of the sample rests with the top ten.

These data were also reused for a study on T cells in Graves' hyperthyroidism and ophthalmopathy. In that second paper, the authors write: Stable Graves' hyperthyroidism was defined as the absence of progression to ophthalmopathy over 18 months of follow-up. Hyperthyroidism patients were newly diagnosed, had a disease duration of under 2 months, and were aged 18 to 65 years. The study excluded patients with uncontrolled infections, other autoimmune diseases, pregnancy or lactation. Diagnoses relied on clinical symptoms, serum thyroxine and TRAb, thyroid ultrasound and orbital computed tomography. For the first round of RT-PCR on the TCR CDR3, the HTBI primer set was used together with the Qiagen OneStep RT-PCR kit. Most expanded thyroid clonotypes (frequency above 0.001) were also found in blood, which suggests that blood repertoires may mirror thyroid immune responses. Ophthalmopathy was separated from stable hyperthyroidism by a 13 V-J signature model, with around 90% sensitivity and about 81% specificity obtained in cross-validation and 80%/75% obtained in testing. During validation, the model predicted progression to ophthalmopathy a median of approximately 6.5 months ahead of onset, with roughly 65% sensitivity and more than 72% specificity. To identify distinguishing TCR V-J signatures, a discovery cohort of 90 to 100 patients was used, comprising 43 with Graves' ophthalmopathy and approximately 58 with stable Graves' hyperthyroidism. Prospective prediction of ophthalmopathy was tested in an independent validation cohort of fewer than 20 hyperthyroidism patients and 17 patients who later progressed to ophthalmopathy. The 80 to 100 discovery patients were randomly divided into training and test sets at a 7:3 ratio. Thyroid tissue and blood T-cell repertoires from six Graves' hyperthyroidism patients were also compared in the study. After sampling, hyperthyroidism patients received methimazole starting at 30 mg daily, and ophthalmopathy patients received high-dose intravenous methylprednisolone. Libraries were constructed in a second round of multiplex PCR, after which size selection and purification were performed. Libraries were sequenced paired-end with 100 bp reads on an Illumina HiSeq2000. SOAPnuke was used to process the raw data, throwing out any read that contained adapters or uncalled bases, had a mean Phred below 15, or lacked an exact constant-primer or identifier match. High-quality paired reads were merged with COPE v1.2.5, and unique nucleotide sequences were defined as clonotypes. MiTCR v1.1 was used to align the clonotypes against IMGT TRBV, TRBD and TRBJ reference segments. The analysis was restricted to V-J combinations with a frequency above 0.0001, which together covered approximately 99% of the repertoires. The TCS score was defined as the ratio of F50 (clonal expansion) to E x V (chaos), calculated using BLOSUM62-based TCRdist between CDR3 peptides within each V-J. Welch's t-statistics and random forest reduced 450 to 600 V-J features to about 12, which were used in a naive Bayes classifier (R e1071). Sample size was not statistically predetermined, and investigators were not blinded to group allocation. According to the paper, TCR Vbeta CDR3 sequencing was carried out on about 140 peripheral blood samples, which came from 40 to 45 ophthalmopathy, under 80 hyperthyroidism and approximately 17 progressor patients.

The specimen comprised peripheral blood mononuclear cells (PBMCs), sampled at new diagnosis, from a patient treated with antithyroid drugs. The clonotype comes from a woman aged 30 to 39 with Graves disease. Donor details come from another sample of the same person, matched by shared clones.

The CDR3 protein sequence reads: CASSLGTEETQYF. The nucleotides are TGTGCCAGCAGTTTAGGGACAGAAGAGACCCAGTACTTC. The chain uses TRBV12-3 or TRBV12-4 and TRBJ2-5; the D gene is possibly TRBD1, with 6 bases matching. The CDR3, from cysteine to phenylalanine, totals 13 residues. The read is trimmed to its CDR3 DNA, 39 bases read in frame from base 1. A distance of 6 bases separates the germline ends of V and J, which lose 1 base and 3 bases respectively.